These 26 T cell receptor beta chains originate from one sample sequenced in a study of CD8 T cells in Susac syndrome. RNA, at about 0.45 to 1 ug, was reverse transcribed with random hexamers. TCRdb independently ran MiXCR on the immunoSEQ multiplex PCR reads; one entry per CDR3 protein. Of some 190,000 distinct CDR3 sequences detected, 80% to 95% appear once; the ten largest clones hold around 0.1%. The sample comprised CD4+ T cells from PBMCs. The receptors here all came from a human donor in good health.

The chain uses TRBV7-2 and TRBJ1-1, with 8 bases aligning to TRBD1. Germline loops: CDR1 SGHTA, CDR2 FQGNSA. The CDR3 loop spans 13 amino acids. V lost 5 bases to trimming and J lost 10 bases; unmatched junction nucleotides: 9. The CDR3 sequence: CASSNDRGLGAFF. The CDR3, as DNA: TGTGCCAGCAGCAATGACAGGGGACTAGGAGCTTTCTTT.

This clonotype was counted a few times. The chain recombines TRBV9 with TRBJ1-1, with D perhaps matching TRBD1 (6 bases). The ends were cut back, 0 bases at V and 6 bases at J, with 9 bases in the middle. CDR1 and CDR2 (germline): SGDLS, YYNGEE. The CDR3 spans 13 residues. CDR3 sequence: CASSVGRGAEAFF. CDR3 DNA: TGTGCCAGCAGCGTAGGCAGGGGAGCTGAAGCTTTCTTT.

This clonotype was found once. J is TRBJ1-3 and V is TRBV2; weak D call: TRBD1 (5 bases). Trimming left V 7 bases short and J 2 bases short, with 9 bases between. The CDR3 extends over 13 amino acids. Germline V gene lookup returns CDR1 SNHLY and CDR2 FYNNEI. The DNA of the CDR3 is TGTGCCAGCAACGGGGGGGCTGGAAACACCATATATTTT. Residues: CASNGGAGNTIYF.

CDR3 in amino acids: CASAGTGGTGELFF. The CDR3 DNA reads as TGTGCCAGCGCGGGGACAGGGGGCACCGGGGAGCTGTTTTTT. V and J are TRBV6-2 or TRBV6-3 and TRBJ2-2; TRBD1 matches 11 bases. Looked up from germline, CDR1 is MNHEY and CDR2 is SVGEGT. With 8 bases clipped from V and 4 bases from J, the junction kept 3 bases outside the gene matches. The CDR3 loop spans 14 amino acids.

In DNA form, the CDR3 reads TGTGCCAGCAGCTCAGGGACAAAAAATAATTCACCCCTCCACTTT. Protein sequence: CASSSGTKNNSPLHF. The rearrangement joins TRBV7-9 to TRBJ1-6; TRBD1 is a possible D gene (6 bases). CDR3 length: 15 amino acids. Trimming stripped 4 bases from V and 5 bases from J, with 12 bases between. Germline V gene data show CDR1 as SEHNR and CDR2 as FQNEAQ (reference sequence).

This clonotype was found once. The V and J genes are TRBV7-2 and TRBJ2-1; 15 bases fit TRBD2. V was clipped by 4 bases and J by 4 bases; unmatched bases: 8. CDR1 is SGHTA, CDR2 FQGNSA, per germline. The CDR3 runs to 18 residues. The CDR3 loop is CASSSPGLAGGSYNEQFF. The CDR3 bases are TGTGCCAGCAGCTCTCCTGGACTAGCGGGGGGGTCTTACAATGAGCAGTTCTTC.

The V gene is TRBV3-1, the J gene TRBJ1-1; 7 nucleotides agree with TRBD1. The CDR3 spans 14 residues. With V trimmed by 1 base and J by 4 bases, 3 bases remained unmatched. Germline lookup yields CDR1 LGHDT and CDR2 YNNKEL (reference sequence). CDR3 nucleotides: TGTGCCAGCAGCCAAGGTGCAGGGGGCACTGAAGCTTTCTTT. Amino acids: CASSQGAGGTEAFF.

The CDR3 bases are TGTGCCAGTAGGGCGGGGCCCCGCTACGAGCAGTACGTC. Translated: CASRAGPRYEQYV. This rearrangement joins TRBV19 to TRBJ2-7, with D perhaps TRBD2 (6 bases). V was trimmed by 6 bases and J by 3 bases, leaving 12 bases between them. In germline, CDR1 is LNHDA, CDR2 SQIVND (reference sequence). The CDR3 is 13 amino acids.

The gene calls are TRBV19 and TRBJ2-5; D remains unclear. Germline CDR1 LNHDA, CDR2 SQIVND (reference sequence). V gave up 3 bases and J gave up 7 bases, with 12 bases separating them. CDR3 length equals 13 residues. CDR3 region: CASSIPESATQYF. For the CDR3, the DNA is TGTGCCAGTAGTATCCCTGAATCGGCGACCCAGTACTTC.

The genes are TRBV6-5 and TRBJ2-2; D gene unclear. The germline gives CDR1 MNHEY, CDR2 SVGAGI. The CDR3 extends over 17 amino acids. The germline V and J ends were trimmed by 0 bases and 4 bases, with 15 bases remaining between them. CDR3 in amino acids: CASSYSGPLGPTGELFF. The DNA for the CDR3 is TGTGCCAGCAGTTACTCTGGGCCATTGGGCCCCACCGGGGAGCTGTTTTTT.

This rearrangement joins TRBV14 to TRBJ1-6; D remains unclear. This CDR3 region has 14 residues. V gave up 5 bases and J gave up 7 bases, with 12 bases separating them. CDR1 is SGHDN and CDR2 is FVKESK in the germline V gene. The CDR3: CASSSDGQNSPLHF. The DNA for the CDR3 is TGTGCCAGCAGCTCGGACGGGCAGAATTCACCCCTCCACTTT.

V usage is TRBV6-6 and J usage is TRBJ2-3, with TRBD2 identical over 8 bases. The germline gives CDR1 MNHNY, CDR2 SVGAGI (reference sequence). The CDR3 is 14 amino acids. The ends lost 10 bases at V and 6 bases at J; junction bases unmatched: 12. The CDR3, as DNA: TGTGCCACCCAGCCTCGGACTAGCTCGGATACGCAGTATTTT. It codes for CATQPRTSSDTQYF.

This clonotype was counted once. V and J are TRBV9 and TRBJ1-2, with D perhaps TRBD1 (6 bases). The V end lost 0 bases, the J end lost 1 base, and 7 bases lay between the germline ends. CDR1 SGDLS and CDR2 YYNGEE come from the germline V gene. The CDR3 totals 14 residues. CDR3 in amino acids: CASSVEDSNYGYTF. Written as DNA, the CDR3 is TGTGCCAGCAGCGTAGAGGACAGTAACTATGGCTACACCTTC.

The chain is built from TRBV5-5 and TRBJ2-1; 7 bases align to TRBD2. The CDR3 is made up of 15 amino acids. The V segment lost 4 bases and the J segment 10 bases; nucleotides outside the gene matches: 14. The germline CDR1 and CDR2 sequences are SGHKS and YYEKEE (reference sequence). CDR3 protein: CASSEDGTTVREQFF. CDR3 DNA: TGTGCCAGCAGCGAGGACGGGACTACCGTGCGGGAGCAGTTCTTC.

CDR3 protein: CASSLDRLDGYTF. The CDR3 coding sequence is TGTGCCAGCAGCCTGGACAGGTTGGATGGCTACACCTTC. J is TRBJ1-2 and V is TRBV5-4, with 7 bases identical to TRBD1. The CDR3 covers 13 residues. Germline trimming cut 4 bases from V and 6 bases from J; bases unmatched to any gene: 6. From germline, CDR1 is SGHNT and CDR2 YYREEE (reference sequence).

This chain connects TRBV7-2 to TRBJ1-5; D is undetermined. With 1 base removed from V and 0 bases from J, the gap between germline ends came to 7 bases. The CDR3 runs 15 residues. Germline V gene sequence: CDR1 SGHTA, CDR2 FQGNSA. CDR3 sequence (DNA): TGTGCCAGCAGCTTAGAACGGGTTAGCAATCAGCCCCAGCATTTT. It yields the protein CASSLERVSNQPQHF.

J is TRBJ2-3 and V is TRBV7-9, with 10 positions matching TRBD1. With 5 bases clipped from V and 2 bases from J, the junction kept 4 bases outside the gene matches. The CDR3 spans 15 residues. CDR1 is SEHNR, CDR2 FQNEAQ, per germline (reference sequence). The CDR3 bases are TGTGCCAGCAGCCGGGACAGGGGTTACACAGATACGCAGTATTTT. This encodes CASSRDRGYTDTQYF.

The rearrangement links TRBV6-5 to TRBJ1-6; the match to TRBD1 covers 8 bases. With V trimmed by 6 bases and J by 7 bases, 8 bases remained unmatched. The CDR3 runs to 15 residues. Germline CDR1 is MNHEY and CDR2 is SVGAGI. CDR3 sequence: CASRPPQGANSPLHF. The CDR3 DNA is TGTGCCAGCAGGCCCCCCCAGGGGGCGAATTCACCCCTCCACTTT.

The J gene is TRBJ1-4, the V gene TRBV6-5, with 8 bases lining up with TRBD1. The CDR3 totals 16 residues. Germline V CDR1 and CDR2: MNHEY, SVGAGI. The ends lost 2 bases at V and 6 bases at J; junction bases unmatched: 8. The CDR3 nucleotides are TGTGCCAGCAGTTACGCCGGACAGGGAACCCATGAAAAACTGTTTTTT. It translates to CASSYAGQGTHEKLFF.

The V call is TRBV7-2, the J call TRBJ1-2, with D possibly matching TRBD1 (5 bases). This CDR3 comprises 13 residues. The V end was cut by 5 bases, the J end by 7 bases, with 14 bases between. The germline V gene has CDR1 SGHTA and CDR2 FQGNSA. The chain's CDR3 is CASSAGGVGGYTF. DNA for the CDR3: TGTGCCAGCAGCGCGGGGGGGGTAGGTGGCTACACCTTC.

The CDR3 reads CSARAGQGADTQYF. Written as DNA, the CDR3 is TGCAGTGCTAGAGCTGGGCAGGGGGCAGATACGCAGTATTTT. This chain joins TRBV20-1 and TRBJ2-3; 7 bases are a match to TRBD1. CDR1 is DFQATT and CDR2 is SNEGSKA in the germline V gene (reference sequence). V lost 1 base and J lost 4; bases outside the gene matches: 5. This CDR3 spans 14 amino acids.

The gene calls are TRBV3-1 and TRBJ1-1; D is possibly TRBD1 (6 bases). Trimming pared 3 bases from V and 1 base from J, leaving 9 bases between. This CDR3 is built from 14 residues. Germline V gene lookup returns CDR1 LGHDT and CDR2 YNNKEL (reference sequence). For the CDR3, the DNA is TGTGCCAGCAGCCACGGGGGGCGGAACACTGAAGCTTTCTTT. This encodes CASSHGGRNTEAFF.

DNA for the CDR3: TGCAGTGCTGAGGGACTAGCGAACACCGGGGAGCTGTTTTTT. Amino acids: CSAEGLANTGELFF. V and J are TRBV20-1 and TRBJ2-2, with TRBD2 matching over 8 bases. The CDR3 has 14 amino acids. Losses at the gene ends were 5 bases for V and 0 bases for J; bases not matched to a gene: 2. The germline gives CDR1 DFQATT, CDR2 SNEGSKA (reference sequence).

V is TRBV4-1 and J is TRBJ1-3; D is perhaps TRBD1 (6 bases). Germline V CDR1 and CDR2: MGHRA, YSYEKL. The CDR3 spans 17 residues. Trimming took off 0 bases at V and 1 base at J, with 13 bases between the two ends. The CDR3 here is CASSQETTGGSGNTIYF. For the CDR3, the DNA is TGCGCCAGCAGCCAAGAGACGACAGGTGGTTCTGGAAACACCATATATTTT.

This chain links TRBV7-9 with TRBJ1-3; D is undetermined. V was shortened by 5 bases and J by 0 bases, with 11 bases between the two germline ends. In germline, CDR1 is SEHNR, CDR2 FQNEAQ (reference sequence). CDR3 length equals 15 residues. The CDR3 loop is CASSLDGRSGNTIYF. CDR3 coding DNA: TGTGCCAGCAGCCTTGACGGACGCTCTGGAAACACCATATATTTT.

The rearrangement joins TRBV5-1 to TRBJ2-3, with unresolved D. V was shortened by 0 bases and J by 3 bases, with 8 bases between the two germline ends. Germline assignment: CDR1 SGHRS and CDR2 YFSETQ. This CDR3 region has 14 residues. This CDR3 reads CASSLASRTDTQYF. The CDR3 coding sequence is TGCGCCAGCAGCTTGGCTTCAAGAACAGATACGCAGTATTTT.